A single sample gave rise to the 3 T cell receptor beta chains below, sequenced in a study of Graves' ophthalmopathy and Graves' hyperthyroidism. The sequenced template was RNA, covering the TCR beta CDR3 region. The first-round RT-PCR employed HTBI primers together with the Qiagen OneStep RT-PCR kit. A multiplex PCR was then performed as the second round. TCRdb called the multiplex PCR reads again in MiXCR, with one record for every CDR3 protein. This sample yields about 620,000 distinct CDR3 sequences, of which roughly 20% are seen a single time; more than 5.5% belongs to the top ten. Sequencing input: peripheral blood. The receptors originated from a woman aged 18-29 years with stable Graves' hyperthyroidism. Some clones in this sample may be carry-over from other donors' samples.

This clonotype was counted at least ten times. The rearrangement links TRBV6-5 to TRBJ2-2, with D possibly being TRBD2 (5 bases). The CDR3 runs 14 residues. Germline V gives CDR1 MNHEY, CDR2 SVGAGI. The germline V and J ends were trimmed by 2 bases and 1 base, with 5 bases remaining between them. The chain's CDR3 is CASSYRENTGELFF. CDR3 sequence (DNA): TGTGCCAGCAGTTACCGGGAGAACACCGGGGAGCTGTTTTTT.

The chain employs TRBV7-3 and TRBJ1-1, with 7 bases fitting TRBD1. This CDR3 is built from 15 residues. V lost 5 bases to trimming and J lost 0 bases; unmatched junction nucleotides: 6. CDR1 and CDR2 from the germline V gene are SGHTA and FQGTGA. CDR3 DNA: TGTGCCAGCAGCGCCCAGACAGGGCTGAACACTGAAGCTTTCTTT. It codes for CASSAQTGLNTEAFF.

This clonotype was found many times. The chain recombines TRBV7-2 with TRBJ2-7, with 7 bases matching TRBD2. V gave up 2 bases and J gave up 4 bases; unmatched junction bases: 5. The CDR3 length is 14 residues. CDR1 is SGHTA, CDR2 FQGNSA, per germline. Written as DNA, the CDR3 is TGTGCCAGCAGCTTAAGGGAGGGCAGGTACGAGCAGTACTTC. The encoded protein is CASSLREGRYEQYF.